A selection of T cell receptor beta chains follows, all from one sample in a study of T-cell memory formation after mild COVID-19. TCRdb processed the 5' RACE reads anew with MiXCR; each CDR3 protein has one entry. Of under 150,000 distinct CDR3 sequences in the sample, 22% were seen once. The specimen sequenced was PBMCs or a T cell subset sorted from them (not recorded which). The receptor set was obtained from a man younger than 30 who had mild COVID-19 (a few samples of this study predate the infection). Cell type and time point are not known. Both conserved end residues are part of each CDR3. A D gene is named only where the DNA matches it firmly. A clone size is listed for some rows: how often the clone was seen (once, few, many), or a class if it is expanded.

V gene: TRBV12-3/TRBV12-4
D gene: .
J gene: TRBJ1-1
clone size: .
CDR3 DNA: TGTGCCAGCAGCTCTCCACTGGACAGCTTTGGGACTGAAGCTTTCTTT
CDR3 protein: CASSSPLDSFGTEAFF

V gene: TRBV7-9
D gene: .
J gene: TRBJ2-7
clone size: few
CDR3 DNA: TGTGCCAGCAGCTTAGGCATAGACTCCTACGAGCAGTACTTC
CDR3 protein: CASSLGIDSYEQYF

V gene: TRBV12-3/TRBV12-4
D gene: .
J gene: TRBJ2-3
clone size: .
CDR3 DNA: TGTGCCAGCACACCGAGACGCACAGATACGCAGTATTTT
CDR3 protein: CASTPRRTDTQYF

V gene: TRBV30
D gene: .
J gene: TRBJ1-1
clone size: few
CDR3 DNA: TGTGCCTGGGGAGGAGGGTCTGAAGCTTTCTTT
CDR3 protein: CAWGGGSEAFF

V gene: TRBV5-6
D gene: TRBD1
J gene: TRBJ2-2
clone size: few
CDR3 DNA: TGTGCCAGCAGCTCTGGGACAGGCACCGGGGAGCTGTTTTTT
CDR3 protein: CASSSGTGTGELFF

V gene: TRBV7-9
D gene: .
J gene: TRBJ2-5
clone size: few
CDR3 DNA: TGTGCCAGCAGCTTCGGGACAAGACAAGAGACCCAGTACTTC
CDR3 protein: CASSFGTRQETQYF

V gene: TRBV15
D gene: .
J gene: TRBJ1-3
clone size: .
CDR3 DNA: TGTGCCACCAGCAGAGATCGACTGACCGGAAACACCATATATTTT
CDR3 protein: CATSRDRLTGNTIYF

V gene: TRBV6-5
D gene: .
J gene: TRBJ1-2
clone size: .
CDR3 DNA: TGTGCCAGCAGTTACAGTCAAAACTATGGCTACACCTTC
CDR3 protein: CASSYSQNYGYTF

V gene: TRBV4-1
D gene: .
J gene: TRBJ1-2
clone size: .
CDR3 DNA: TGCGCCAGCAGCCAAGAACCAGCTAACTATGGCTACACCTTC
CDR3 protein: CASSQEPANYGYTF

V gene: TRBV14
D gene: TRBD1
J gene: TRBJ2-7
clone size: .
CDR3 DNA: TGTGCCAGCAGCCGCGGCGACGGACAGGGTTTTTTCACCTACGAGCAGTACTTC
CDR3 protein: CASSRGDGQGFFTYEQYF

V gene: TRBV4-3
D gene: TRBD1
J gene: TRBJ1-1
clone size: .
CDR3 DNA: TGCGCCAGCAGCCAAGGGGACAGAGAGAACACTGAAGCTTTCTTT
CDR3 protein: CASSQGDRENTEAFF

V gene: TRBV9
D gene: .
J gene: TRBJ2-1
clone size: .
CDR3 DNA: TGTGCCAGCAGCGTGGGGGGGGCCGACAATGAGCAGTTCTTC
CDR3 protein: CASSVGGADNEQFF

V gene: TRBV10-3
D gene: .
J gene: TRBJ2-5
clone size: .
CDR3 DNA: TGTGCCATCAGTGAGTCGATCCTGGGTTTGGAGACCCAGTACTTC
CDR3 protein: CAISESILGLETQYF

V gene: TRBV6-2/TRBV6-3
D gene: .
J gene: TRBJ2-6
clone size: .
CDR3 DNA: TGTGCCAGCAGTTACGTCGGGGGGGCCAACGTCCTGACTTTC
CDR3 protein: CASSYVGGANVLTF

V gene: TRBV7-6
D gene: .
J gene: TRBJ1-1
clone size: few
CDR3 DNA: TGTGCCAGCAGCTCCCAGGACGGGAACACTGAAGCTTTCTTT
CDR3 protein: CASSSQDGNTEAFF

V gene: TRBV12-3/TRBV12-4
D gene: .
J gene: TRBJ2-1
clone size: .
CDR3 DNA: TGTGCCAGCAGTCCCTGGACTGACAATGAGCAGTTCTTC
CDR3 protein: CASSPWTDNEQFF

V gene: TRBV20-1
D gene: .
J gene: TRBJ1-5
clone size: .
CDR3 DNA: TGCAGTGCTAGAGATCCCCCGGGCTTCAATCAGCCCCAGCATTTT
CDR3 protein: CSARDPPGFNQPQHF

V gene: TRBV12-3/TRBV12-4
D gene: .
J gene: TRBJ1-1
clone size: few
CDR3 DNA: TGTGCCAGCAGACAAATAGGGCTGAGGACTGAAGCTTTCTTT
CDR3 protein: CASRQIGLRTEAFF

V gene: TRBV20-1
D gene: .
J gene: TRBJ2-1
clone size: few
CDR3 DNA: TGCAGTGCCACGGGACCCACCTTGGGTTCCTACAATGAGCAGTTCTTC
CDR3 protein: CSATGPTLGSYNEQFF

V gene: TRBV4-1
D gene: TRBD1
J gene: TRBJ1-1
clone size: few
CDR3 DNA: TGCGCCAGCAGCTCGTCCTTGACAGGGAACCCTGAAGCTTTCTTT
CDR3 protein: CASSSSLTGNPEAFF

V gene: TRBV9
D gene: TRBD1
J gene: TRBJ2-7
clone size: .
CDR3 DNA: TGTGCCAGCAGCGGGGGACAGAGCTACGAGCAGTACTTC
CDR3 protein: CASSGGQSYEQYF

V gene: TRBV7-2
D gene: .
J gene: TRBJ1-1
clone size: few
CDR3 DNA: TGTGCCAGCAGCTTAGCTTGGGGGCGGGGAGCTTTCTTT
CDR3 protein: CASSLAWGRGAFF

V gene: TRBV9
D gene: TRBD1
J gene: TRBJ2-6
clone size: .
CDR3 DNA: TGTGCCAGCAGCGCCGGGACAGGGGGGGCTGGGGCCAACGTCCTGACTTTC
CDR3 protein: CASSAGTGGAGANVLTF

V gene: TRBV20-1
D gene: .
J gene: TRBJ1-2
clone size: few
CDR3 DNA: TGCAGTGCGCCGCACCGGGGACCGCCGCGGGGAGGCTACACCTTC
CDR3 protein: CSAPHRGPPRGGYTF

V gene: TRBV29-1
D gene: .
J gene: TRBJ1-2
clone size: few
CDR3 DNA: TGCAGCGTGGGACGGGGGCGAGAGGACCCTCCCTATGGCTACACCTTC
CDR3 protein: CSVGRGREDPPYGYTF

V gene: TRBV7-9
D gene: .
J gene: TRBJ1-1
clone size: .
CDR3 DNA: TGTGCCAGCAGCTTGGTGGGTCCGAACACTGAAGCTTTCTTT
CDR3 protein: CASSLVGPNTEAFF

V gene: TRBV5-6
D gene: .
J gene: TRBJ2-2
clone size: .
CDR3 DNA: TGTGCCAGCAGTCCCCCGGGACCGCTAGACACCGGGGAGCTGTTTTTT
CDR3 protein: CASSPPGPLDTGELFF

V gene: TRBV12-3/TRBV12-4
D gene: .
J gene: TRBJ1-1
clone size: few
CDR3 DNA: TGTGCCGGCAGTTTGACAGGAGCCATTGAAGCTTTCTTT
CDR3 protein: CAGSLTGAIEAFF

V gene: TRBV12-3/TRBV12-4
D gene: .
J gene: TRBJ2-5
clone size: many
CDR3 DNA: TGTGCCAGCAGTTCGGAAGAGACCCAGTACTTC
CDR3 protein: CASSSEETQYF

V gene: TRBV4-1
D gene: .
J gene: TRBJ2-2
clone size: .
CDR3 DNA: TGCGCCAGAAGCCACGTCCGAGGAATGAACACCGGGGAGCTGTTTTTT
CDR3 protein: CARSHVRGMNTGELFF